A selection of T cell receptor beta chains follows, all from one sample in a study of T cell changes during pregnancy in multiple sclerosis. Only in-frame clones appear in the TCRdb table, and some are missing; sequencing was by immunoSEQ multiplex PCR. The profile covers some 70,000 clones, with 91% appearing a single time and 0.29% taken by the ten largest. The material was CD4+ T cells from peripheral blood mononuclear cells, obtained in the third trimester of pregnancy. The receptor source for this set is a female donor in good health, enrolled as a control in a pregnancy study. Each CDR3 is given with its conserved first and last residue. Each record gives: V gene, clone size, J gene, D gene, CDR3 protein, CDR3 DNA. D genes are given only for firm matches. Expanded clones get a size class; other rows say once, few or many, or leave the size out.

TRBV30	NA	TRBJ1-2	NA	CAWSPGDYGYTF	TGTGCCTGGAGTCCGGGGGACTATGGCTACACCTTC
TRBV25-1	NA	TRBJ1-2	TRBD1	CASTGQGGNYGYTF	TGTGCCAGTACCGGACAGGGGGGGAACTATGGCTACACCTTC
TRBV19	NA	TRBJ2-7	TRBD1	CASSQPRDRGGYEQYF	TGTGCCAGTAGTCAGCCCCGGGACAGGGGAGGTTACGAGCAGTACTTC
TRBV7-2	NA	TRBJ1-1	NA	CASSHVDRLYAEAFF	TGTGCCAGCAGCCACGTAGACAGGCTCTATGCTGAAGCTTTCTTT
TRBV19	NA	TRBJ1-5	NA	CASSITGQTGNQPQHF	TGTGCCAGTAGTATAACTGGACAAACAGGTAATCAGCCCCAGCATTTT
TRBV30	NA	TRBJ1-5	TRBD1	CAWSDRDQPQHF	TGTGCCTGGAGCGACAGGGATCAGCCCCAGCATTTT
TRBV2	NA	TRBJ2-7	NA	CASSLGSRASYEQYF	TGTGCCAGCAGCCTGGGGTCCAGGGCCTCCTACGAGCAGTACTTC
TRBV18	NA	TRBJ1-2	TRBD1	CASSPRGPGTGDYGYTF	TGTGCCAGCTCACCCCGGGGTCCCGGGACAGGGGACTATGGCTACACCTTC
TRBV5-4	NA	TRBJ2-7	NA	CASSLVYSYEQYF	TGTGCCAGCAGCTTGGTCTACTCCTACGAGCAGTACTTC
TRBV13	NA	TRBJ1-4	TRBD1	CASSLGPDRGNEKLFF	TGTGCCAGCAGCTTAGGTCCGGACAGGGGGAATGAAAAACTGTTTTTT
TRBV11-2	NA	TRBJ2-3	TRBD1	CASSLDRGYTDTQYF	TGTGCCAGCAGCTTAGACAGGGGGTACACAGATACGCAGTATTTT
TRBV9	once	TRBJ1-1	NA	CASSVDRFGGGPNTEAFF	TGTGCCAGCAGCGTAGACCGGTTTGGGGGGGGCCCGAACACTGAAGCTTTCTTT
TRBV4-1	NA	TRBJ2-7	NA	CASSARDPGNLYEQYF	TGCGCCAGCAGCGCCCGGGATCCGGGGAACCTCTACGAGCAGTACTTC
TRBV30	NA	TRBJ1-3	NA	CAWREGVRSGNTIYF	TGTGCCTGGAGAGAGGGCGTTAGGTCTGGAAACACCATATATTTT
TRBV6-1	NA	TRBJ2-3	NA	CASSGISGLGTDTQYF	TGTGCCAGCAGTGGTATCTCCGGACTTGGCACAGATACGCAGTATTTT
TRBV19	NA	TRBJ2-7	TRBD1	CASSILAGGWYEQYF	TGTGCCAGTAGTATTTTGGCAGGGGGCTGGTACGAGCAGTACTTC
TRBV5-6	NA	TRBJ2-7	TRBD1	CASSRDRGRREQYF	TGTGCCAGCAGCAGGGACAGGGGGCGACGCGAGCAGTACTTC
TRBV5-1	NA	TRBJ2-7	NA	CASSLEGRGAYEQYF	TGCGCCAGCAGCTTGGAGGGCAGGGGGGCCTACGAGCAGTACTTC
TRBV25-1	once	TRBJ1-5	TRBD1	CASRQGAENQPQHF	TGTGCCAGCCGACAGGGGGCGGAAAATCAGCCCCAGCATTTT
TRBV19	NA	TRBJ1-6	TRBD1	CASTVDRVNSPLHF	TGTGCCAGTACCGTCGACAGGGTTAATTCACCCCTCCACTTT
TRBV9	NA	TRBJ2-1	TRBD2	CASSVGAGGPGEQFF	TGTGCCAGCAGCGTAGGAGCGGGGGGGCCCGGTGAGCAGTTCTTC
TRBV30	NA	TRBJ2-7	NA	CAWIEKGLYEQYF	TGTGCCTGGATAGAGAAGGGACTCTACGAGCAGTACTTC
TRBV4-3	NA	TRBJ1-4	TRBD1	CASSQTGGNEKLFF	TGCGCCAGCAGCCAGACAGGGGGTAATGAAAAACTGTTTTTT
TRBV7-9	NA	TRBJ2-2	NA	CASSLAISGNTGELFF	TGTGCCAGCAGCTTAGCGATATCGGGGAACACCGGGGAGCTGTTTTTT
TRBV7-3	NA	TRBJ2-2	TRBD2	CASSLSSSGGAKTGELFF	TGTGCCAGCAGCTTATCTTCTAGCGGGGGGGCAAAAACCGGGGAGCTGTTTTTT
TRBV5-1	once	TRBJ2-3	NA	CASSLEGRDSDTQYF	TGCGCCAGCAGCTTGGAAGGCAGGGACTCAGATACGCAGTATTTT
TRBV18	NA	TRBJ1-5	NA	CASSPNPGSGQPQHF	TGTGCCAGCTCACCGAACCCAGGGTCGGGTCAGCCCCAGCATTTT
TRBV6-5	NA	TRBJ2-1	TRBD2	CASRRLAGVNEQFF	TGTGCCAGCCGTCGACTAGCGGGGGTTAATGAGCAGTTCTTC
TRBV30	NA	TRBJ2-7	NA	CAWSVLRGNSSYEQYF	TGTGCCTGGAGTGTACTGAGGGGGAATTCGTCCTACGAGCAGTACTTC
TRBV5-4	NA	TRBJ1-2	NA	CASSLAKTGYGYTF	TGTGCCAGCAGCTTGGCCAAAACAGGATATGGCTACACCTTC
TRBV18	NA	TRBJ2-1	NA	CASSPPHESRFNEQFF	TGTGCCAGCTCACCACCACACGAATCTAGATTCAATGAGCAGTTCTTC
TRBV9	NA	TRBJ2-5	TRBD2	CASSGEAGGQETQYF	TGTGCCAGCAGCGGCGAGGCGGGGGGCCAAGAGACCCAGTACTTC
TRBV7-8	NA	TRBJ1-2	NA	CASSAKGQGGYGYTF	TGTGCCAGCAGCGCAAAGGGGCAGGGAGGCTATGGCTACACCTTC
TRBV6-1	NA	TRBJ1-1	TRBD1	CASNPRDRGTEAFF	TGTGCCAGCAACCCCCGGGACAGGGGGACTGAAGCTTTCTTT
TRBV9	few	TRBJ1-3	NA	CASSVEVEARGNTIYF	TGTGCCAGCAGCGTAGAGGTGGAGGCCCGGGGTAACACCATATATTTT
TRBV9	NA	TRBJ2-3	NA	CASSARGHIPTDTQYF	TGTGCCAGCAGCGCCAGGGGACACATACCCACAGATACGCAGTATTTT
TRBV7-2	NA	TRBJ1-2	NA	CASSLESGALYGYTF	TGTGCCAGCAGCTTAGAGTCAGGGGCCCTTTATGGCTACACCTTC
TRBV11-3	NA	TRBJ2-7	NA	CASSQAGLTSYEQYF	TGTGCCAGCAGCCAGGCGGGGTTAACCTCCTACGAGCAGTACTTC
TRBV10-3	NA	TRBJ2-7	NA	CAISSTTSYEQYF	TGTGCCATCAGTTCGACAACTTCCTACGAGCAGTACTTC
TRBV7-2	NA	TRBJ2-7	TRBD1	CASSLVGTGPEEQYF	TGTGCCAGCAGCTTGGTGGGGACAGGGCCTGAGGAGCAGTACTTC
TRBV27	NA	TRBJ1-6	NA	CASSLYAAGGGRSPLHF	TGTGCCAGCAGTTTATATGCGGCTGGGGGGGGACGTTCACCCCTCCACTTT
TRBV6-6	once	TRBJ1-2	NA	CASSWTEGYGYTF	TGTGCCAGCAGTTGGACAGAGGGCTATGGCTACACCTTC
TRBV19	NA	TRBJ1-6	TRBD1	CASRAGTGDSPLHF	TGTGCCAGCCGGGCCGGGACAGGTGATTCACCCCTCCACTTT
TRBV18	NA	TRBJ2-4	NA	CASSPLPKGDIQYF	TGTGCCAGCTCACCATTGCCGAAGGGAGACATTCAGTACTTC
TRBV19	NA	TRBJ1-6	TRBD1	CASSVTGGGSPLHF	TGTGCCAGTAGTGTGACAGGGGGTGGTTCACCCCTCCACTTT
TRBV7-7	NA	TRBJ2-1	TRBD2	CASSLSGGTYNEQFF	TGTGCCAGCAGTTTAAGCGGGGGGACCTACAATGAGCAGTTCTTC
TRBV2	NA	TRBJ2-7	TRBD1	CASRFPGQGAEEQYF	TGTGCCAGCAGATTTCCGGGACAGGGTGCGGAGGAGCAGTACTTC
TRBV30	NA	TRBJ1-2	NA	CAWTLPGWSYGYTF	TGTGCCTGGACCCTACCGGGGTGGTCGTATGGCTACACCTTC
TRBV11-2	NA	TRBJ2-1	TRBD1	CASSLHRGFVF	TGTGCCAGCAGCTTACACAGGGGGTTTGTCTTC
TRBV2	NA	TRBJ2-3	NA	CASRAEDTQYF	TGTGCCAGCAGGGCGGAAGATACGCAGTATTTT
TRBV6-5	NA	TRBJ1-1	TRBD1	CASSSHRGPGTEAFF	TGTGCCAGCAGTTCGCACAGGGGGCCGGGCACTGAAGCTTTCTTT